Given below is one TCR beta chain in context. As yet, its antigen is unknown. Each CD8 memory set brought CD45RO+ cells together with CCR7-negative CD45RA+ TemRA cells. This specimen comes from a study of shared clonotypes between healthy human individuals. Trimming removed 1 base from V and 2 bases from J, with 13 bases in between. The CDR3 consists of 16 residues. Germline lookup yields CDR1 SGHTA and CDR2 FQGTGA. Replicate sorted-subset PCRs were loaded with around 220 ng DNA, 30,000 to 35,000 T cell genomes. Assay: immunoSEQ multiplex PCR; the TCRdb copy retains only in-frame clones and omits some. The sample lists around 690,000 clones, about 92% occurring once. Study outcomes and limitations: Sharing across four donors was highest in naive CD4 (approximately 5%) and lowest in memory CD8 (around 0.4%).

The sequence was collected from a man aged 18 to 30 in good health. Some clones in this sample may be carry-over from other donors' samples. Sequenced material: memory CD8+ T cells from PBMCs. Regarding subset: CD45RO+ cells pooled with CCR7-negative TemRA cells. This chain joins TRBV7-3 and TRBJ2-3; perhaps TRBD1 as D (6 bases). Written as DNA, the CDR3 is TGTGCCAGCAGCTTAATAGGGGGTGAGGCCACAGATACGCAGTATTTT. This sequence encodes CASSLIGGEATDTQYF.